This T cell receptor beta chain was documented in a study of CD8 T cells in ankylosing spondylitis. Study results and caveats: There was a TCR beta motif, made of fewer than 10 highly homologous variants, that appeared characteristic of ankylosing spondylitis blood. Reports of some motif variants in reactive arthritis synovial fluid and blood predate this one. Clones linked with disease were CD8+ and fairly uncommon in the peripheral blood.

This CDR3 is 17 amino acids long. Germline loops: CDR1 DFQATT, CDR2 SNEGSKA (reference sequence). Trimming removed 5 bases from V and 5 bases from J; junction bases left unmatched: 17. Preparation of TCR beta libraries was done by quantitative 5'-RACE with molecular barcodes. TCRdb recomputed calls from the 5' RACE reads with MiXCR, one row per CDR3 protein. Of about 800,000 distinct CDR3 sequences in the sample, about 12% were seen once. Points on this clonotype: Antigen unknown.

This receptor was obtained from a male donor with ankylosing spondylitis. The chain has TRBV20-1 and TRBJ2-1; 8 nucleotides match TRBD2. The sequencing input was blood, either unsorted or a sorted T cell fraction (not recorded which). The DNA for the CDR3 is TGCAGTGCTGGAGGGACCACTAGCGGAGCGGGTGACAATGAGCAGTTCTTC. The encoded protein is CSAGGTTSGAGDNEQFF.